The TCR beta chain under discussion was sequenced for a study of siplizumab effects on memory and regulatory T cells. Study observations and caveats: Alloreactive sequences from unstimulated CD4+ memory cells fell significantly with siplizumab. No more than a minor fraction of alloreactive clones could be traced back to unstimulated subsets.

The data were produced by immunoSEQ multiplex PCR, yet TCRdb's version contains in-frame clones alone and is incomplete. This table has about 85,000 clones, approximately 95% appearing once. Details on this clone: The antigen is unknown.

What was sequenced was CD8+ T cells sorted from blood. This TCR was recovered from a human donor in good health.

CDR3 loop: CASSQDVRGAYEQYF. The CDR3 nucleotides read TGTGCCAGCAGCCAAGATGTGAGGGGCGCCTACGAGCAGTACTTC. This chain joins TRBV4-2 and TRBJ2-7; possibly TRBD1 or TRBD2 for D (5 bases each). The CDR3 sequence is 15 residues long. The germline V gene encodes CDR1 LGHNA and CDR2 YNFKEQ. V lost 0 bases, J lost 2 bases, and 11 bases lay in between.